These 8 T cell receptor beta chains came from one sample sequenced in a study of cytomegalovirus exposure and HLA in healthy donors (dated by TCRdb to the late 2010s). Library construction relied on the immunoSEQ multiplex PCR assay. A mixture of 60 forward primers for TCR Vbeta segments and 13 reverse primers for TCR Jbeta segments was used in the multiplex PCR. This immuneACCESS table, as held by TCRdb, lists in-frame sequences with V and J called but not all clones. Of the missing ones, under half trace to an unresolved V gene in checked studies; the others have no known cause. This sample is represented by some 160,000 clones; 60% to 85% of them were singletons. The ten largest make up roughly 2% of the sample. Sequences were obtained from PBMCs. The receptor set was obtained from a man between 45 and 60 years old in good health and CMV-seropositive.

The chain is built from TRBV7-9 and TRBJ2-5; D perhaps matches TRBD2 (6 bases). V was clipped by 4 bases and J by 9 bases, with 24 bases between them. This CDR3 comprises 16 residues. CDR1 and CDR2 (germline): SEHNR, FQNEAQ (reference sequence). The CDR3 loop reads CASSSNAGRQRMAQYF. The CDR3 DNA reads as TGTGCCAGCAGCTCCAACGCGGGACGGCAAAGGATGGCCCAGTACTTC.

This clone occurred once. The gene calls are TRBV5-4 and TRBJ2-3; 11 bases map to TRBD2. After removal of 0 bases from V and 3 bases from J, the junction contained 9 bases not matched to a gene. The CDR3 runs 18 residues. The V gene's germline CDR1 is SGHNT and CDR2 YYREEE (reference sequence). Here the CDR3 DNA reads TGTGCCAGCAGCTTGGCCCTTAGCGGGGGGGCACGTACAGATACGCAGTATTTT. As protein: CASSLALSGGARTDTQYF.

V gene TRBV7-9 combines with J gene TRBJ1-1; 7 nucleotides match TRBD1. The CDR3 consists of 14 residues. J gave up 2 bases and V 6 bases, and 6 bases lay outside the gene matches. Looked up from germline, CDR1 is SEHNR and CDR2 is FQNEAQ (reference sequence). The CDR3 DNA follows: TGTGCCAGCAGGATCCGACAGGGTAACACTGAAGCTTTCTTT. It encodes CASRIRQGNTEAFF. The whole variable domain, remainder taken from reference TRBV7-9 and TRBJ1-1, is DTGVSQNPRHKITKRGQNVTFRCDPISEHNRLYWYRQTLGQGPEFLTYFQNEAQLEKSRLLSDRFSAERPKGSFSTLEIQRTEQGDSAMYLCASRIRQGNTEAFFGQGTRLTVV.

The chain employs TRBV7-8 and TRBJ2-7; 10 bases map to TRBD2. The CDR3 runs 14 residues. Per germline, CDR1 SGHVS and CDR2 FQNEAQ. The trim removed 5 bases at V and 5 bases at J, leaving 6 bases unmatched. In DNA, the CDR3 is TGTGCCAGCAGCGTTAGCGGGGGGAAAAACGAGCAGTACTTC. Its protein is CASSVSGGKNEQYF.

The J gene is TRBJ2-2, the V gene TRBV7-2, with 7 bases fitting TRBD2. The J segment lost 2 bases and the V segment lost 5 bases, leaving 14 bases of the junction unmatched. The germline V gene has CDR1 SGHTA and CDR2 FQGNSA. This CDR3 spans 18 amino acids. The CDR3 DNA is TGTGCCAGCAGCGACCCGGGGCTAGCGGTTGCCAACACCGGGGAGCTGTTTTTT. This sequence encodes CASSDPGLAVANTGELFF.

The chain uses TRBV18 and TRBJ2-4; 7 positions match TRBD2. Trimming took 8 bases from V and 7 from J; bases not matched to a gene: 8. Germline-derived CDR1 and CDR2 are KGHSH and LQKENI. The CDR3 runs to 13 residues. The CDR3 protein is CASTQRGVNIQYF. CDR3 DNA sequence: TGTGCCAGCACCCAGCGGGGAGTGAACATTCAGTACTTC.

The chain is built from TRBV6-5 and TRBJ1-5; no reliable D call. Trimming removed 7 bases from V and 5 bases from J, with 9 bases in between. In germline, CDR1 is MNHEY, CDR2 SVGAGI. The CDR3 has 12 residues. The CDR3 region is CASKTGDQPQHF. Here the CDR3 DNA reads TGTGCCAGCAAAACGGGAGATCAGCCCCAGCATTTT.

This rearrangement joins TRBV7-9 to TRBJ2-5, with D perhaps matching TRBD2 (7 bases). The CDR3 has 14 amino acids. The V gene lost 5 bases and the J gene lost 5 bases, with 15 bases spanning the gap. Germline V gene lookup returns CDR1 SEHNR and CDR2 FQNEAQ (reference sequence). Here the CDR3 DNA reads TGTGCCAGCAGCCGGGGGGCCTGGCGGGAGACCCAGTACTTC. It specifies CASSRGAWRETQYF.